Shown below are 18 T cell receptor beta chains from a single sample sequenced in a study of post-analysis software for immune sequencing data. Antigen specificity for these receptors is unknown. Study conclusions and caveats: Five or six TRBV segments were more frequent in patients than controls; TRBV5-6, TRBV5-1 and TRBV20-1 belonged to this group.

Sequencing libraries made from TCR beta cDNA carried unique molecular identifiers. TCRdb re-analysed the PCR reads in MiXCR, keeping a single row per CDR3 protein. The data show hundreds of thousands of distinct CDR3 sequences, with approximately 59% seen just once and roughly 12% held by the top ten. Sequenced sample: blood. These receptors came from a girl aged 2 to 9 with multiple sclerosis.

This clonotype turned up a few times. The chain joins TRBV20-1 to TRBJ2-5, with TRBD1 matching 7 bases. The CDR3 length is 13 residues. Trimming took 6 bases from V and 2 from J; bases not matched to a gene: 6. In germline, CDR1 is DFQATT, CDR2 SNEGSKA (reference sequence). The DNA for the CDR3 is TGCAGTGCCGGGGCGGACAGGCAAGAGACCCAGTACTTC. Its translation: CSAGADRQETQYF.

The chain joins TRBV29-1 to TRBJ2-3, with 7 bases lining up with TRBD2. J was trimmed by 1 base and V by 4 bases; bases with no gene match: 5. Germline values: CDR1 SQVTM, CDR2 ANQGSEA. The length of the CDR3 is 14 residues. CDR3 in amino acids: CSVGEGWGTDTQYF. The DNA of the CDR3 is TGCAGCGTTGGGGAGGGATGGGGCACAGATACGCAGTATTTT.

As regards this clonotype: At one end the junction does not follow the germline gene, possibly because of a read error. The V gene is TRBV6-1, the J gene TRBJ1-2; 7 nucleotides agree with TRBD1. Germline V gene lookup returns CDR1 MNHNS and CDR2 SASEGT. This CDR3 contains 13 residues. Here the CDR3 reads CASTQGPFYSYTF. DNA of the CDR3: TGTGCCAGCACACAGGGGCCCTTCTATAGCTACACCTTC.

The chain combines TRBV5-1 with TRBJ2-1; 12 nucleotides align to TRBD2. Germline V gene sequence: CDR1 SGHRS, CDR2 YFSETQ. This CDR3 has 12 residues. The V gene end was trimmed by 3 bases and the J gene end by 14 bases; junction bases not matched to a gene: 3. CDR3 coding DNA: TGCGCCAGCAGCTCCTCTAGCGGGGGGGAGTTCTTC. Its translation: CASSSSSGGEFF.

The chain is built from TRBV11-2 and TRBJ1-1; tentatively, D is TRBD1 (6 bases). This CDR3 is 15 amino acids long. In germline, CDR1 is SGHAT, CDR2 FQNNGV. V gave up 4 bases and J gave up 3 bases, with 15 bases separating them. This CDR3 reads CASSSPQGRDTEAFF. CDR3 coding DNA: TGTGCCAGCAGCTCACCACAGGGACGGGACACTGAAGCTTTCTTT.

The chain combines TRBV18 with TRBJ1-1, with D possibly TRBD1 on 6 matching bases. Trimming left V 1 base short and J 8 bases short, with 23 bases between. This CDR3 is built from 17 residues. Germline assignment: CDR1 KGHSH and CDR2 LQKENI. The CDR3 loop is CASSPLAQGKPVKEAFF. CDR3 DNA sequence: TGTGCCAGCTCACCACTTGCACAGGGAAAACCTGTTAAGGAAGCTTTCTTT.

V usage is TRBV7-6 and J usage is TRBJ2-2, with a possible D match to TRBD2 (6 bases). Deletions cut 1 base from V and 4 bases from J, with 16 bases between. This CDR3 is built from 17 residues. Germline lookup yields CDR1 SGHVS and CDR2 FNYEAQ. In DNA form, the CDR3 reads TGTGCCAGCAGCTTAGGCCCCGGGACCGGGGGCACCGGGGAGCTGTTTTTT. Protein sequence: CASSLGPGTGGTGELFF.

V gene TRBV29-1 combines with J gene TRBJ1-2, with TRBD1 identical over 7 bases. The germline gives CDR1 SQVTM, CDR2 ANQGSEA. The trim removed 6 bases at V and 3 bases at J, leaving 4 bases unmatched. The CDR3 loop spans 12 amino acids. The CDR3 protein is CSVETGHYGYTF. CDR3 DNA sequence: TGCAGCGTAGAGACAGGGCACTATGGCTACACCTTC. The full variable domain, its missing parts supplied by reference TRBV29-1 and TRBJ1-2, is SAVISQKPSRDICQRGTSLTIQCQVDSQVTMMFWYRQQPGQSLTLIATANQGSEATYESGFVIDKFPISRPNLTFSTLTVSNMSPEDSSIYLCSVETGHYGYTFGSGTRLTVV.

The chain has TRBV11-2 and TRBJ1-1, with unresolved D. Germline CDR1 reads SGHAT; CDR2 reads FQNNGV. The CDR3 loop spans 11 amino acids. With 6 bases removed from V and 5 bases from J, the gap between germline ends came to 7 bases. The CDR3 is CASRWETEAFF. The DNA for the CDR3 is TGTGCCAGCAGGTGGGAGACTGAAGCTTTCTTT.

The chain couples TRBV4-2 to TRBJ1-1; D is perhaps TRBD1 (5 bases). Germline V gene data show CDR1 as LGHNA and CDR2 as YNFKEQ. The CDR3 has 16 residues. V was pared by 0 bases and J by 0 bases, with 11 bases between. For the CDR3, the DNA is TGTGCCAGCAGCCAAGATCGGGGGGGAGTGAACACTGAAGCTTTCTTT. This encodes CASSQDRGGVNTEAFF.

This clonotype was recorded at least ten times. The V and J genes are TRBV12-3 or TRBV12-4 and TRBJ1-6; D is possibly TRBD1 (5 bases). V lost 5 bases to trimming and J lost 10 bases, with 21 bases between them. This CDR3 is built from 16 residues. This CDR3 is CASSHLPGPQGSPLHF. The CDR3 DNA is TGTGCCAGCAGTCACCTACCGGGACCCCAGGGATCACCCCTCCACTTT.

The chain combines TRBV27 with TRBJ2-3, with TRBD1 identical over 8 bases. The germline CDR1 and CDR2 sequences are MNHEY and SMNVEV (reference sequence). The CDR3 runs 15 residues. With 2 bases clipped from V and 5 bases from J, the junction kept 6 bases outside the gene matches. The CDR3, as DNA: TGTGCCAGCAGTTTAGGGACAGGAATGAGAGATACGCAGTATTTT. Translation: CASSLGTGMRDTQYF.

V and J are TRBV6-2 or TRBV6-3 and TRBJ1-2; D unclear. V lost 2 bases, J lost 4 bases, and 8 bases lay in between. The CDR3 is 13 residues long. Germline loops: CDR1 MNHEY, CDR2 SVGEGT. The CDR3 loop is CASSYRLSYGYTF. The CDR3 nucleotides read TGTGCCAGCAGTTACAGGCTCTCCTATGGCTACACCTTC.

This clonotype was seen a few times. The CDR3 coding sequence is TGTGCCAGCAGTTACTCAAGGGACCCGTTTTACAATGAGCAGTTCTTC. Amino acid sequence: CASSYSRDPFYNEQFF. The chain carries TRBV6-2 or TRBV6-3 and TRBJ2-1; the D call may be TRBD1 or TRBD2 (5 bases each). The CDR3 runs to 16 residues. Germline V gene sequence: CDR1 MNHEY, CDR2 SVGEGT. The ends were cut back, 0 bases at V and 4 bases at J, with 13 bases in the middle.

Only a few counts were recorded for this clonotype. The rearrangement links TRBV4-2 to TRBJ2-3; 14 positions agree with TRBD2. This CDR3 contains 17 residues. Germline V gene data show CDR1 as LGHNA and CDR2 as YNFKEQ. V gave up 4 bases and J gave up 2 bases; unmatched junction bases: 5. Here the CDR3 reads CASSLRLAGGFTDTQYF. CDR3 sequence (DNA): TGTGCCAGCAGCCTCAGACTAGCGGGGGGGTTCACAGATACGCAGTATTTT.

The J gene is TRBJ2-5, the V gene TRBV7-2; 11 bases match TRBD2. Germline-derived CDR1 and CDR2 are SGHTA and FQGNSA. J was trimmed by 11 bases and V by 5 bases; bases with no gene match: 4. The CDR3 extends over 12 amino acids. The CDR3 region is CASSILAGEQYF. The CDR3 DNA is TGTGCCAGCAGCATACTAGCGGGGGAGCAGTACTTC.

The chain employs TRBV7-2 and TRBJ2-2; 8 bases line up with TRBD1. Losses at the gene ends were 7 bases for V and 7 bases for J; bases not matched to a gene: 11. CDR3 size: 15 residues. Germline CDR1 reads SGHTA; CDR2 reads FQGNSA. CDR3: CASTLRPGGGGELFF. DNA for the CDR3: TGTGCCAGCACCCTACGTCCAGGGGGCGGCGGGGAGCTGTTTTTT.

This clonotype was observed once. The chain employs TRBV11-2 and TRBJ2-3; D is undetermined. This CDR3 spans 15 amino acids. Germline V lookup: CDR1 SGHAT, CDR2 FQNNGV. Trimming took 5 bases from V and 6 from J, leaving 18 bases between them. The CDR3 here is CASSPRHLTTDTQYF. As DNA, the CDR3 is TGTGCCAGCAGCCCACGACATTTGACAACGGATACGCAGTATTTT.